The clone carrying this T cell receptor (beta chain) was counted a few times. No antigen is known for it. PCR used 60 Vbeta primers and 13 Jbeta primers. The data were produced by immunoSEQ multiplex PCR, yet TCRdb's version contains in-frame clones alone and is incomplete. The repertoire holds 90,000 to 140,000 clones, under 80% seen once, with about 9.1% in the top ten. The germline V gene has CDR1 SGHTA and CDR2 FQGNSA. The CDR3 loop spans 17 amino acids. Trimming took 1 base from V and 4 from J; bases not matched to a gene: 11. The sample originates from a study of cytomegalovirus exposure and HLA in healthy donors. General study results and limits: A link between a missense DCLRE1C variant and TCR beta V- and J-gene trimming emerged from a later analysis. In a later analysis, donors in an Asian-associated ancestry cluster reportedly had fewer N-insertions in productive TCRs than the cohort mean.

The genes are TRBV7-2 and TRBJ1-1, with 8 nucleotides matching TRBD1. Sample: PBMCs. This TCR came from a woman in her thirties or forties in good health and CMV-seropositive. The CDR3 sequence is CASSLVGQGVGGTEAFF. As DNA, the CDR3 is TGTGCCAGCAGCTTAGTCGGACAGGGAGTAGGAGGCACTGAAGCTTTCTTT.